This T cell receptor beta chain was found in a study of human T cells and chemical hapten exposure. Individual cDNA molecules in this library carried unique molecular identifiers. TCRdb reprocessed the RACE reads with MiXCR, giving one entry per CDR3 protein. The table includes 82,000 or so distinct CDR3 sequences, approximately 12% detected once. As for time point: patch test 3, about 24 weeks after DPC sensitization. The treatment denotes: therapeutic diphenylcyclopropenone sensitization with weekly scalp DPC. Only after blood had been drawn was each patch test applied. This CDR3 spans 13 amino acids. V was clipped by 6 bases and J by 2 bases, with 14 bases between them. CDR1 SQVTM and CDR2 ANQGSEA come from the germline V gene.

This TCR came from a woman aged 45-60 years with alopecia areata. Some clones in this sample may be carry-over from other donors' samples. This chain joins TRBV29-1 and TRBJ2-7; D may be TRBD1 (5 bases). The sample here was whole blood, taken in connection with sensitization to the hapten diphenylcyclopropenone (DPC). The CDR3: CSVSAGNPYEQYF. The CDR3 nucleotides read TGCAGCGTGTCCGCAGGGAATCCCTACGAGCAGTACTTC.